The 17 T cell receptor beta chains listed next were all sequenced from one sample in a study of cytomegalovirus exposure and HLA in healthy donors. With 60 Vbeta and 13 Jbeta primers, the PCR was carried out. Sequencing used immunoSEQ multiplex PCR; TCRdb keeps in-frame clones, though not all of them. The table shows 75,000 to 100,000 clones, with around 68% occurring only once. Sequenced: PBMCs. Receptors originate from a female donor in good health and CMV-seronegative.

The genes are TRBV6-1 and TRBJ1-1; D might be TRBD1 (6 bases). Per germline, CDR1 MNHNS and CDR2 SASEGT. Between the trimmed V and J ends, which lost 5 bases and 3 bases, there was a span of 7 bases. The length of the CDR3 is 12 residues. CDR3 sequence: CASSRQDTEAFF. CDR3 nucleotide sequence: TGTGCCAGCAGTCGACAGGACACTGAAGCTTTCTTT.

This clone was found once. The V and J genes are TRBV6-4 and TRBJ1-4; D is perhaps TRBD1 (6 bases). Germline V CDR1 and CDR2: MRHNA, SNTAGT. The CDR3 consists of 17 residues. V was shortened by 4 bases and J by 7 bases, with 22 bases between the two germline ends. The CDR3 DNA reads as TGTGCCAGCAGTGGACCAATGCGGGGGGAGGGGGGTGAAAAACTGTTTTTT. It specifies CASSGPMRGEGGEKLFF.

This rearrangement joins TRBV19 to TRBJ2-1; 8 bases align to TRBD1. The germline V gene encodes CDR1 LNHDA and CDR2 SQIVND (reference sequence). The CDR3 sequence is 16 residues long. J lost 3 bases, V lost 2 bases, and 6 bases had no gene match. The CDR3 DNA follows: TGTGCCAGTAGTATACCGGACAGGGCATACTACAATGAGCAGTTCTTC. It yields the protein CASSIPDRAYYNEQFF. The whole variable domain, filled in from reference TRBV19 and TRBJ2-1, reads DGGITQSPKYLFRKEGQNVTLSCEQNLNHDAMYWYRQDPGQGLRLIYYSQIVNDFQKGDIAEGYSVSREKKESFPLTVTSAQKNPTAFYLCASSIPDRAYYNEQFFGPGTRLTVL.

This chain joins TRBV6-6 and TRBJ2-1; perhaps TRBD1 as D (7 bases). There are 10 residues in the CDR3. Looked up from germline, CDR1 is MNHNY and CDR2 is SVGAGI (reference sequence). The V end lost 10 bases, the J end lost 16 bases, and 17 bases lay between the germline ends. The CDR3 loop is CATGGLFTFF. CDR3 coding DNA: TGTGCCACAGGGGGACTCTTTACATTCTTC.

This chain uses TRBV2 with TRBJ2-7, with 7 nucleotides matching TRBD1. Looked up from germline, CDR1 is SNHLY and CDR2 is FYNNEI. The CDR3 runs to 15 residues. The V gene end was trimmed by 7 bases and the J gene end by 7 bases; junction bases not matched to a gene: 16. CDR3 sequence (DNA): TGTGCCAGCACAGATGGACAGGTCGCGCCGGGTGAGCAGTACTTC. Translated, it gives CASTDGQVAPGEQYF. Full variable domain (rest looked up from reference TRBV2 and TRBJ2-7): EPEVTQTPSHQVTQMGQEVILRCVPISNHLYFYWYRQILGQKVEFLVSFYNNEISEKSEIFDDQFSVERPDGSNFTLKIRSTKLEDSAMYFCASTDGQVAPGEQYFGPGTRLTVT.

The CDR3 DNA is TGTGCCAGCAATACGGGACTAGCGGTGGGCACGCAGTATTTT. Its translation is CASNTGLAVGTQYF. The chain uses TRBV14 and TRBJ2-3, with TRBD2 matching over 11 bases. Germline trimming cut 7 bases from V and 9 bases from J; bases unmatched to any gene: 9. The germline CDR1 and CDR2 sequences are SGHDN and FVKESK. The CDR3 loop spans 14 amino acids. The entire variable domain, with the rest obtained from reference TRBV14 and TRBJ2-3, is as follows: EAGVTQFPSHSVIEKGQTVTLRCDPISGHDNLYWYRRVMGKEIKFLLHFVKESKQDESGMPNNRFLAERTGGTYSTLKVQPAELEDSGVYFCASNTGLAVGTQYFGPGTRLTVL.

This clone was seen only a few times. The chain has TRBV5-1 and TRBJ1-3; 7 bases match TRBD1. Germline V gene sequence: CDR1 SGHRS, CDR2 YFSETQ. The junction had 7 bases not matched to a gene; V was cut back by 4 bases and J by 0 bases. The CDR3 is made up of 16 amino acids. In nucleotides, the CDR3 is TGCGCCAGCAGCCCGGACAGGCCGAACTCTGGAAACACCATATATTTT. Its translation: CASSPDRPNSGNTIYF.

This chain connects TRBV13 to TRBJ2-5, with 14 bases fitting TRBD2. Trimming took 4 bases from V and 5 from J; bases not matched to a gene: 9. Germline CDR1 PRHDT, CDR2 FYEKMQ (reference sequence). There are 17 residues in the CDR3. CDR3 amino acids: CASSSGLAGGRGETQYF. CDR3 DNA: TGTGCCAGCAGCTCCGGACTAGCGGGGGGCAGGGGGGAGACCCAGTACTTC. Filled out from reference TRBV13 and TRBJ2-5, the complete variable domain reads AAGVIQSPRHLIKEKRETATLKCYPIPRHDTVYWYQQGPGQDPQFLISFYEKMQSDKGSIPDRFSAQQFSDYHSELNMSSLELGDSALYFCASSSGLAGGRGETQYFGPGTRLLVL.

The rearrangement joins TRBV19 to TRBJ1-1, with TRBD1 as a possible D gene (5 bases). The germline CDR1 and CDR2 sequences are LNHDA and SQIVND (reference sequence). V was trimmed by 5 bases and J by 7 bases, leaving 11 bases between them. CDR3 length: 12 amino acids. The CDR3 DNA follows: TGTGCCAGTAGTGAGGACACCCGTGAAGCTTTCTTT. As protein: CASSEDTREAFF.

The chain is built from TRBV14 and TRBJ2-1, with 10 bases that match TRBD2. V shed 7 bases, J shed 5 bases, and the junction held 5 bases outside the gene matches. Germline V CDR1 and CDR2: SGHDN, FVKESK. The CDR3 totals 14 residues. Here the CDR3 DNA reads TGTGCCAGCACGGGACTAGCGCCTAACAATGAGCAGTTCTTC. Protein: CASTGLAPNNEQFF. Filled out from reference TRBV14 and TRBJ2-1, the complete variable domain reads EAGVTQFPSHSVIEKGQTVTLRCDPISGHDNLYWYRRVMGKEIKFLLHFVKESKQDESGMPNNRFLAERTGGTYSTLKVQPAELEDSGVYFCASTGLAPNNEQFFGPGTRLTVL.

The chain is built from TRBV9 and TRBJ2-1; TRBD2 agrees at 8 bases. CDR1 SGDLS and CDR2 YYNGEE come from the germline V gene. The CDR3 extends over 18 amino acids. V lost 7 bases, J lost 0 bases, and 15 bases stayed unmatched. The CDR3 DNA is TGTGCCAGCGGAAAGGCTAGCGGGTTGCAGAGCTCCTACAATGAGCAGTTCTTC. Translation gives CASGKASGLQSSYNEQFF.

The V gene is TRBV21-1, the J gene TRBJ2-7; no DNA check was done on the table's D call, TRBD1. TRBV21-1 is a recognized pseudogene. There are 18 residues in the CDR3. CDR3 DNA: TGTGCCAGCAGCAAACCCTCGGGTCAGGGGTCCGACTCCTACGAGCAGTACTTC. It translates to CASSKPSGQGSDSYEQYF.

The chain is built from TRBV12-5 and TRBJ1-1; 10 bases match TRBD1. Trimming removed 1 base from V and 3 bases from J; junction bases left unmatched: 2. Germline loops: CDR1 LGHNT, CDR2 FRNRAP. The CDR3 extends over 15 amino acids. The CDR3 DNA follows: TGTGCTAGTGGTTTGGGACAGGGGGCGGACACTGAAGCTTTCTTT. Residues: CASGLGQGADTEAFF.

The rearrangement links TRBV18 to TRBJ2-3, with 9 bases lining up with TRBD2. CDR1 is KGHSH and CDR2 is LQKENI in the germline V gene. CDR3 length: 15 amino acids. V was pared by 1 base and J by 4 bases, with 3 bases of the junction left unmatched. The CDR3 region has the DNA TGTGCCAGCTCACCACGCTGGACTAGCGCAGATACGCAGTATTTT. Its protein is CASSPRWTSADTQYF.

This chain connects TRBV10-1 to TRBJ2-2, with TRBD2 identical over 13 bases. The CDR3 extends over 15 amino acids. Germline V CDR1 and CDR2: WNHNN, SYGVQD (reference sequence). Losses at the gene ends were 2 bases for V and 6 bases for J; bases not matched to a gene: 0. CDR3: CASSEGLAGAGELFF. DNA of the CDR3: TGCGCCAGCAGTGAGGGACTAGCGGGAGCCGGGGAGCTGTTTTTT.

The CDR3 loop is CATNRRETDTQYF. The CDR3 DNA sequence: TGTGCCACCAACCGGCGGGAGACAGATACGCAGTATTTT. The rearrangement uses TRBV19 and TRBJ2-3; 7 positions agree with TRBD2. Per germline, CDR1 LNHDA and CDR2 SQIVND (reference sequence). The CDR3 runs 13 residues. Losses at the gene ends were 10 bases for V and 3 bases for J; bases not matched to a gene: 7.

This clone was counted a few times. This rearrangement joins TRBV30 to TRBJ1-2; 7 nucleotides line up with TRBD1. There are 13 residues in the CDR3. V shed 5 bases, J shed 0 bases, and the junction held 3 bases outside the gene matches. Germline V gene data show CDR1 as GTSNPN and CDR2 as SVGIG (reference sequence). This chain's CDR3 is CAWGTEANYGYTF. The CDR3 DNA is TGTGCCTGGGGGACAGAGGCTAACTATGGCTACACCTTC.